This is a list of T cell receptor beta chains from one sample in a study of Graves' ophthalmopathy and Graves' hyperthyroidism. TCRdb re-derived calls from the multiplex PCR reads in MiXCR, one entry per CDR3 protein. The table shows roughly 700,000 distinct CDR3 sequences, with roughly 40% occurring only once. Sequencing was performed on peripheral blood. These receptors originate from an adult man with Graves' ophthalmopathy. CDR3s include the opening cysteine and the closing phenylalanine or tryptophan.

J: TRBJ1-6; V: TRBV10-3; CDR3: CAISRDRGSLVDSPLHF
J: TRBJ2-7; V: TRBV7-2; CDR3: CASSLGGTGFGEQYF
J: TRBJ2-2; V: TRBV9; CDR3: CASSNYLKQGNTGELFF
J: TRBJ2-7; V: TRBV25-1; CDR3: CASSGRDSRAYEQYF
J: TRBJ2-3; V: TRBV20-1; CDR3: CSAPGTGPRGF
J: TRBJ1-6; V: TRBV10-3; CDR3: CASSAFRQGHVGSPLHF
J: TRBJ2-7; V: TRBV7-9; CDR3: CASSLVGLAGVDEQYF
J: TRBJ1-6; V: TRBV7-9; CDR3: CASSGQLNSPLHF
J: TRBJ1-1; V: TRBV7-2; CDR3: CASSAGQGSSAFF
J: TRBJ2-5; V: TRBV6-5; CDR3: CASSRTGRGETQYF
J: TRBJ1-1; V: TRBV10-3; CDR3: CASSVSGGWNTEAFF
J: TRBJ2-5; V: TRBV2; CDR3: CASRATSGKWETQYF
J: TRBJ1-2; V: TRBV7-4; CDR3: CASSLRPDGFGGYTF
J: TRBJ1-1; V: TRBV19; CDR3: CASSPQGSGYTEAFF
J: TRBJ1-2; V: TRBV7-9; CDR3: CASSSDGNYGYTF
J: TRBJ1-2; V: TRBV5-4; CDR3: CASSGPGQGADTF
J: TRBJ1-4; V: TRBV15; CDR3: CATSRVGAGNNEKLFF
J: TRBJ2-7; V: TRBV10-3; CDR3: CAIGLAEAIYEQYF
J: TRBJ1-3; V: TRBV11-1; CDR3: CASSRKTGPGNTIYF
J: TRBJ1-5; V: TRBV20-1; CDR3: CSAEDRRIETNQPQHF
J: TRBJ2-2; V: TRBV7-9; CDR3: CASSPGVNAGELFF
J: TRBJ1-1; V: TRBV10-3; CDR3: CAISVRTGTNTEAFF
J: TRBJ1-2; V: TRBV7-8; CDR3: CASTQRGGALAYGYTF
J: TRBJ1-4; V: TRBV9; CDR3: CASSVGLGEKLFF
J: TRBJ2-3; V: TRBV19; CDR3: CASSIRDTQYF
J: TRBJ2-5; V: TRBV20-1; CDR3: CSARGIETQYF
J: TRBJ1-4; V: TRBV7-9; CDR3: CASSLAVRATNEKLFF
J: TRBJ1-6; V: TRBV6-1; CDR3: CASSEAFIGGNSPLHF
J: TRBJ2-7; V: TRBV7-9; CDR3: CASSQSTEIYEQYF
J: TRBJ1-4; V: TRBV4-1; CDR3: CASSQDRNEKLFF
J: TRBJ2-2; V: TRBV4-3; CDR3: CASSQDSGTGELFF
J: TRBJ2-7; V: TRBV25-1; CDR3: CASSFPEDYEQYF
J: TRBJ2-7; V: TRBV29-1; CDR3: CSVATGTGRAHEQYF
J: TRBJ1-5; V: TRBV10-2; CDR3: CASKTGGGNQPQHF
J: TRBJ1-5; V: TRBV2; CDR3: CASSYLTGRDQPQHF
J: TRBJ2-5; V: TRBV20-1; CDR3: CSARVPSGRQETQYF
J: TRBJ1-2; V: TRBV7-9; CDR3: CASLDRDTKHYGYTF
J: TRBJ1-2; V: TRBV2; CDR3: CASSQDLGNWGYTF
J: TRBJ1-2; V: TRBV25-1; CDR3: CASKSPGAIFGYTF
J: TRBJ1-1; V: TRBV6-8; CDR3: CARLGDTEAFF
J: TRBJ2-2; V: TRBV29-1; CDR3: CRSQEGRNTGELFF
J: TRBJ1-5; V: TRBV24-1; CDR3: CATSNTGEASNQPQHF
J: TRBJ2-5; V: TRBV10-3; CDR3: CAARGGAGETQYF
J: TRBJ1-1; V: TRBV7-2; CDR3: CASSLVTGGTTEAFF
J: TRBJ1-1; V: TRBV15; CDR3: CATSRPGTSNTEAFF
J: TRBJ1-6; V: TRBV10-3; CDR3: CAISEQSYNSPLHF
J: TRBJ2-7; V: TRBV11-1; CDR3: CASSLPGQGISYEQYF
J: TRBJ2-2; V: TRBV7-9; CDR3: CASSATLNRGSGELFF
J: TRBJ2-2; V: TRBV20-1; CDR3: CSARSGGGRGELFF
J: TRBJ1-3; V: TRBV19; CDR3: CASSKRRQDSSGNTIYF
J: TRBJ2-2; V: TRBV29-1; CDR3: CSAPGESGELFF
J: TRBJ1-1; V: TRBV2; CDR3: CASRDPTGRTEAFF
J: TRBJ1-5; V: TRBV7-2; CDR3: CASSLDGEGEQPQHF